The clone carrying this T cell receptor (beta chain) was counted at least ten times. The time point denotes: before trial treatment. This sample was taken from a study of low-dose radiotherapy and immunotherapy resistance in tumors. Covering alpha and beta chains, TRAV- and TRBV-specific primers were used for the first-strand cDNA. For amplifying TCRs, the PCR ran for approximately 18 cycles with Phusion, which was used together with a constant-region primer and the adapter on the V primers. One entry per CDR3 protein, called by TCRdb with MiXCR from the reads. The sample records 75,000 to 95,000 distinct CDR3 sequences, 9.4% being singletons. The V segment lost 2 bases and the J segment 0 bases; nucleotides outside the gene matches: 1. The CDR3 runs to 13 residues. Germline lookup yields CDR1 SQVTM and CDR2 ANQGSEA.

The chain is built from TRBV29-1 and TRBJ2-7, with TRBD1 identical over 7 bases. The starting material was PBMCs, obtained before treatment. The sequence derives from a male donor with prostate cancer. CDR3 sequence: CSVEPGGSYEQYF. The CDR3 DNA follows: TGCAGCGTTGAACCAGGGGGCTCCTACGAGCAGTACTTC.